In its sample, the clone carrying this T cell receptor beta chain was seen a few times. The antigen remains undetermined. The trim removed 1 base at V and 5 bases at J, leaving 5 bases unmatched. Germline-derived CDR1 and CDR2 are SGHDN and FVKESK. CDR3 length: 15 amino acids. This specimen belongs to a study of blood T cells in healthy people across ages. A J-beta primer mix and a sample-barcoded 5' primer were used in a second PCR of about 7 to 12 cycles. Unique molecular identifiers of 12 random nucleotides labeled each cDNA. TCRdb recomputed calls from the 5' RACE reads with MiXCR, one row per CDR3 protein. The sample contains around 1,700,000 distinct CDR3 sequences, 28% of which appear only once. Each sample used at least 6 million PBMCs. General observations from the study: Roughly linear age-related decline in beta diversity appeared, significant by age around 36. Researchers report that TCR beta diversity correlated strongly with naive T cell percentage.

The sequenced material came from blood. The sequence derives from a woman aged 25 to 39 in good health. V gene TRBV14 combines with J gene TRBJ2-1; 7 nucleotides match TRBD1. The CDR3 DNA sequence: TGTGCCAGCAGCCAAGTGAGGGGGCTCAACAATGAGCAGTTCTTC. It translates to CASSQVRGLNNEQFF.